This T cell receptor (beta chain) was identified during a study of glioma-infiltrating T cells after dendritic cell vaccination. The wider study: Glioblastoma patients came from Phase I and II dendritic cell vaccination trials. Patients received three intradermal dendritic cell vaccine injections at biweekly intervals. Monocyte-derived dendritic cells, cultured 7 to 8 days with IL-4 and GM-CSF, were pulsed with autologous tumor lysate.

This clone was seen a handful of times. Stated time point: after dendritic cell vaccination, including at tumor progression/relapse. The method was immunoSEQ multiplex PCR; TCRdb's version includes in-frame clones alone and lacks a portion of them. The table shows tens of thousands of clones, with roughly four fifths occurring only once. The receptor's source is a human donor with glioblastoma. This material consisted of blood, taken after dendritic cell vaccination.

The DNA for the CDR3 is TGTGCCAGCAGCTTGATGAACAGGGGGCTAAACACCATATATTTT. Translating gives CASSLMNRGLNTIYF. The V and J genes are TRBV5-6 and TRBJ1-3; 9 bases map to TRBD1. V was pared by 1 base and J by 6 bases, with 5 bases of the junction left unmatched. Per the germline V gene, CDR1 is SGHDT and CDR2 is YYEEEE. This CDR3 spans 15 amino acids.